This T cell receptor beta chain was identified in a study of patients and donors after allogeneic stem cell transplantation. This clonotype came up once. TCRdb ran MiXCR on the RT-PCR reads and lists one entry per CDR3 protein. The table has around 200,000 distinct CDR3 sequences, roughly two fifths seen once; the top ten hold under 14%. The CDR3 loop spans 14 amino acids. V was trimmed by 6 bases and J by 2 bases, leaving 13 bases between them. From germline, CDR1 is LNHDA and CDR2 SQIVND (reference sequence). The chain is built from TRBV19 and TRBJ2-5; D is possibly TRBD2 (6 bases). The specimen was blood, either unsorted or a sorted T cell fraction (not recorded which). The TCR sequence derives from a human donor who was either an allogeneic HSCT recipient or a stem cell or donor lymphocyte infusion donor (not recorded which). It is not recorded whose cells these are; they may come from a transplant donor. CDR3 sequence reads: CASSRGSAQETQYF. In DNA form, the CDR3 reads TGTGCCAGTAGCCGGGGGAGTGCACAAGAGACCCAGTACTTC. Together with reference TRBV19 and TRBJ2-5, the CDR3 gives the full variable domain: DGGITQSPKYLFRKEGQNVTLSCEQNLNHDAMYWYRQDPGQGLRLIYYSQIVNDFQKGDIAEGYSVSREKKESFPLTVTSAQKNPTAFYLCASSRGSAQETQYFGPGTRLLVL.